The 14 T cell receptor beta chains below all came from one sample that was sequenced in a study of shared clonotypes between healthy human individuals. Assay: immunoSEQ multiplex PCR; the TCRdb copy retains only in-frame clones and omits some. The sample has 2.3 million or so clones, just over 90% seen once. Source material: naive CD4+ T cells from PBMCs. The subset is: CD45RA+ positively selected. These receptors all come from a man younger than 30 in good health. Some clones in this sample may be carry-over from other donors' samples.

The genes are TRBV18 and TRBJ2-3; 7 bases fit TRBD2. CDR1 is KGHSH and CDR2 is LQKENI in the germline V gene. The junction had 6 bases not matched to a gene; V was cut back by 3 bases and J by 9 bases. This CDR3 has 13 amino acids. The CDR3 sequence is CASSPPLAATQYF. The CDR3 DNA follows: TGTGCCAGCTCACCGCCTCTAGCGGCAACGCAGTATTTT. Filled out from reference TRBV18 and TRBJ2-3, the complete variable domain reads NAGVMQNPRHLVRRRGQEARLRCSPMKGHSHVYWYRQLPEEGLKFMVYLQKENIIDESGMPKERFSAEFPKEGPSILRIQQVVRGDSAAYFCASSPPLAATQYFGPGTRLTVL.

The CDR3 sequence is CASSPAVEGEDTQYF. The CDR3 bases are TGTGCCAGCAGCCCAGCGGTAGAGGGAGAAGATACGCAGTATTTT. The rearrangement links TRBV4-2 to TRBJ2-3, with D possibly matching TRBD2 (5 bases). The germline V and J ends were trimmed by 4 bases and 5 bases, with 16 bases remaining between them. This CDR3 is built from 15 residues. The germline V gene encodes CDR1 LGHNA and CDR2 YNFKEQ.

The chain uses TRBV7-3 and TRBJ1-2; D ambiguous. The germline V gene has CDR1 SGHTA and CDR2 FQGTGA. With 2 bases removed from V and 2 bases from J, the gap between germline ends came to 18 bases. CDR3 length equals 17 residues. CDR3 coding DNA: TGTGCCAGCAGCTTAGACCCCTTACCCTCATCGAACTATGGCTACACCTTC. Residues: CASSLDPLPSSNYGYTF.

The DNA of the CDR3 is TGTGCCAGCAGCCCCCGACTAGCGGGGACCTACAATGAGCAGTTCTTC. As protein: CASSPRLAGTYNEQFF. V usage is TRBV7-9 and J usage is TRBJ2-1; 11 bases are a match to TRBD2. The CDR3 contains 16 residues. J gave up 2 bases and V 5 bases, and 5 bases lay outside the gene matches. Germline assignment: CDR1 SEHNR and CDR2 FQNEAQ (reference sequence).

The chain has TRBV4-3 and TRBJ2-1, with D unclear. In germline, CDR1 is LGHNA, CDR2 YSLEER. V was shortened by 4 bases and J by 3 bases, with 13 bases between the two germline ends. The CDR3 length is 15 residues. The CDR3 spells CASSLHYTDYNEQFF. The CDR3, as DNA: TGCGCCAGCAGCCTACACTACACCGACTACAATGAGCAGTTCTTC.

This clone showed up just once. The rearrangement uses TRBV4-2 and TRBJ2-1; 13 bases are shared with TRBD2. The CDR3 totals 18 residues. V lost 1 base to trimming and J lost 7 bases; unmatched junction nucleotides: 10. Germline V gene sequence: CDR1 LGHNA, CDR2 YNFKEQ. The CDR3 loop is CASSQVGLAGSTGNEQFF. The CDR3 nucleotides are TGTGCCAGCAGCCAAGTGGGACTAGCGGGATCAACGGGGAATGAGCAGTTCTTC.

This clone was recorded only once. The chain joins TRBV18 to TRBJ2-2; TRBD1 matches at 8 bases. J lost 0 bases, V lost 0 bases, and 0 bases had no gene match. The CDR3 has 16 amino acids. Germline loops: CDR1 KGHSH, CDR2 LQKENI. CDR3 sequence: CASSPPGQANTGELFF. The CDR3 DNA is TGTGCCAGCTCACCACCGGGACAGGCGAACACCGGGGAGCTGTTTTTT.

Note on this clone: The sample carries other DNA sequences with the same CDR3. The CDR3 here is CASSGTSGRRETQYF. As DNA, the CDR3 is TGTGCCAGTAGTGGGACTAGCGGGAGAAGAGAGACCCAGTACTTC. The V and J genes are TRBV19 and TRBJ2-5; TRBD2 matches at 14 bases. V trimming: 5 bases; J trimming: 4 bases; junction bases outside the gene matches: 3. This CDR3 contains 15 residues. The germline V gene has CDR1 LNHDA and CDR2 SQIVND (reference sequence). The variable domain in full, completed from reference TRBV19 and TRBJ2-5, reads DGGITQSPKYLFRKEGQNVTLSCEQNLNHDAMYWYRQDPGQGLRLIYYSQIVNDFQKGDIAEGYSVSREKKESFPLTVTSAQKNPTAFYLCASSGTSGRRETQYFGPGTRLLVL.

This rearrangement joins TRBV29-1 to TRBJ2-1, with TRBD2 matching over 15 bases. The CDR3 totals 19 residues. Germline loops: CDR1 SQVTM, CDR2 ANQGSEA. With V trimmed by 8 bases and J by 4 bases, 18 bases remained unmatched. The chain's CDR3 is CSSFGRGTSGRTGYNEQFF. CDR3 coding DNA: TGCAGCTCTTTCGGCCGGGGGACTAGCGGGAGGACGGGGTACAATGAGCAGTTCTTC.

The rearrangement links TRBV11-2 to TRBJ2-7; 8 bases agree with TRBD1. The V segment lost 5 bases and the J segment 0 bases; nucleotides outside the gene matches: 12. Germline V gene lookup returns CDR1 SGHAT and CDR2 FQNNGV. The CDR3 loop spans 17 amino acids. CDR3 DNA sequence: TGTGCCAGCAGCGGGGGAGGACAGGGTATTTCCTCCTACGAGCAGTACTTC. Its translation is CASSGGGQGISSYEQYF.

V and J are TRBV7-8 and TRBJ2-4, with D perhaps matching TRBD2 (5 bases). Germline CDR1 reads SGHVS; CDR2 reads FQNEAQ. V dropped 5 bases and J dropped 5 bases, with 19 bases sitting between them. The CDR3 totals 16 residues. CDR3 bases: TGTGCCAGCAGCGTGACCTTTTGGCCCGGGGAAAACATTCAGTACTTC. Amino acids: CASSVTFWPGENIQYF.

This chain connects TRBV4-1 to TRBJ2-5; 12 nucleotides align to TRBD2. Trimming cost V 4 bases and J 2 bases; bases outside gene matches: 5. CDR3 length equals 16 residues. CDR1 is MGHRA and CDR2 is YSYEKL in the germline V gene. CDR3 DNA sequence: TGCGCCAGCAGCCTAGGACTAGCGGGGAGACAAGAGACCCAGTACTTC. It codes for CASSLGLAGRQETQYF.

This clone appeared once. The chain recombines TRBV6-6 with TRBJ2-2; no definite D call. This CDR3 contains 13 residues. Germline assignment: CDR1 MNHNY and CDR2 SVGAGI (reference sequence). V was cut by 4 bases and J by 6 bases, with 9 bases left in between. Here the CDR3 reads CASSSISPGELFF. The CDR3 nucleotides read TGTGCCAGCAGTTCCATTAGTCCCGGGGAGCTGTTTTTT.

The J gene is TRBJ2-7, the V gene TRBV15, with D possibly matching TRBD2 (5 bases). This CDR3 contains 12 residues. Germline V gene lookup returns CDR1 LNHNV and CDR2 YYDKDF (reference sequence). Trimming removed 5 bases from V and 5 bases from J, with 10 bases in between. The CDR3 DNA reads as TGTGCCACCAGCGTGGGGAGCCACGAGCAGTACTTC. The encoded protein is CATSVGSHEQYF.